A selection of T cell receptor delta chains follows, all from one sample in a study of Vδ1+ human thymocytes. TCRdb repeated clone calling on the multiplex PCR reads with CATT. The sample has 20,000 to 25,000 delta-chain clones, over 7% seen once. Sequenced: Vdelta1+ gamma-delta thymocytes from the thymus. These TCRs come from a child younger than two who had congenital heart surgery. Each CDR3 is given with its conserved first and last residue. The D gene is left open where the match is weak. Size values are once, few and many counts, or a class for expanded clones, and some rows have none.

d_gene	abundance	v_gene	j_gene	CDR3nt	CDR3aa
.	.	TRDV1	TRDJ1	TGTGCTCTTGGGGAACTAGTTCCCTCTTACTGGGTTACCGGGTACACCGATAAACTCATCTTT	CALGELVPSYWVTGYTDKLIF
TRDD3	few	TRDV1	TRDJ1	TGTGCTCTTGGGGAACCACAACTGGGGATGGGCGATAAACTCATCTTT	CALGEPQLGMGDKLIF
.	few	TRDV1	TRDJ1	TGTGCTCTTGGGGAACTCGACGCGAGGGATCGCGGACTCATCTTT	CALGELDARDRGLIF
TRDD3	medium-sized	TRDV2	TRDJ1	TGTGCCTGTGACACGGGGGATACGCAACTCATCTTT	CACDTGDTQLIF
.	few	TRDV1	TRDJ1	TGTGCTCTTGGGGAACTTGTTTGGGTCCGCCAGTCCCTCTACACCGATAAACTCATCTTT	CALGELVWVRQSLYTDKLIF
TRDD3	few	TRDV1	TRDJ1	TGTGCTCTTGGGGAACTATACTGGGGGATACTAGACGATAAACCCATCTTT	CALGELYWGILDDKPIF
TRDD3	.	TRDV1	TRDJ1	TGTGCCCTTGGGGAACTCGGGATTACTGGGGGATACGTCGATAAACTCATCTTT	CALGELGITGGYVDKLIF
.	.	TRDV1	TRDJ1	TGTGCTCTTGGGGAACTAGTGGTACGTGGAGTCTTCCACACCGATAAACTCATCTTT	CALGELVVRGVFHTDKLIF
.	.	TRDV1	TRDJ1	TGTGCTCTTGGGGAATCTAAGGGGATGGGGTGGGACACCGATAAACTCATCTTT	CALGESKGMGWDTDKLIF
.	.	TRDV1	TRDJ1	TGTGCTCTTGGGGAACCGAACCCCCTTCCGGGGTTGACGTATAAACTCATCTTT	CALGEPNPLPGLTYKLIF
.	.	TRDV1	TRDJ1	TGTGCTCTTGGGGATCCACTCTCCTACGCGGGGATAATAGGCGATAAACTCATCTTT	CALGDPLSYAGIIGDKLIF
TRDD3	.	TRDV1	TRDJ2	TGTGCTCTTGGGGAAAAAATAACTCCTCCTACCCCTTACTGGGGGATGACAGCACAACTCTTCTTT	CALGEKITPPTPYWGMTAQLFF
TRDD3	few	TRDV1	TRDJ1	TGTGCTCTTGGGGTCAGCCTTCCTCTCTCTACTGGGGGATTCACCGATAAACTCATCTTT	CALGVSLPLSTGGFTDKLIF
TRDD3	few	TRDV1	TRDJ1	TGTGCTCTTGGGGGCCCCTCCACCCCTACACCCCCCTGGGGGACTACCTTGTACACCGATAAACCCATCTTT	CALGGPSTPTPPWGTTLYTDKPIF
TRDD2	.	TRDV1	TRDJ1	TGTGCTCTTGGGGAACTCTGGGCTTCCTACTACACCGATAAACTCATCTTT	CALGELWASYYTDKLIF
TRDD3	.	TRDV1	TRDJ1	TGTGCTCTTGGGGAGGGCCTTCCTCGGCTGGGGGATACGAGGAAATACAAACTCATCTTT	CALGEGLPRLGDTRKYKLIF
.	.	TRDV1	TRDJ1	TGTGCTCTTGGGGAGCGGGCGGGACTTCCTACCTCGTACTGGGGGTTGCCGTACACCGATAAACTCATCTTT	CALGERAGLPTSYWGLPYTDKLIF
TRDD3	medium-sized	TRDV2	TRDJ1	TGTGCCTGTGACACCGTTCCCGAACCTACTGGGGGCTACACCGATAAACTCATCTTT	CACDTVPEPTGGYTDKLIF
.	.	TRDV1	TRDJ1	TGTGCTCTTGGGGAAGGTCCCTTCCGTACTGGGTCTAAACTCATCTTT	CALGEGPFRTGSKLIF
.	.	TRDV3	TRDJ1	TGTGCCTCTGATGATCGCGCCTCTCCGGCTGAGGGGTACACCGATAAACTCATCTTT	CASDDRASPAEGYTDKLIF
TRDD3	few	TRDV1	TRDJ1	TGTGCTCTTGGGGAGCCGCGAGTACCTAGGGGCCATACGAGGGGGATACGGCCGACCGATAAACTCATCTTT	CALGEPRVPRGHTRGIRPTDKLIF
TRDD3	few	TRDV1	TRDJ1	TGTGCTCTTGGGGAAGTTTACTGGGGGAAAGGGTACACCGATAAACTCATCTTT	CALGEVYWGKGYTDKLIF
TRDD3	.	TRDV3	TRDJ1	TGTGCCTCTACGAGGAGGGGGATACGCTTACTCATCTTT	CASTRRGIRLLIF
.	few	TRDV1	TRDJ1	TGTGCTCTTGGGGGTCCCCATAGGCGATCTCCTTCCCCCGGGGACACCGATAAACTCATCTTT	CALGGPHRRSPSPGDTDKLIF
.	medium-sized	TRDV2	TRDJ3	TGTGCCTGTGACACCGGCTGTGGTCCCTGGGACACCCGACAGATGTTTTTC	CACDTGCGPWDTRQMFF
TRDD3	.	TRDV1	TRDJ1	TGTGCTCTTGGTCTGGGGGATAAGTACACCGATAAACTCATCTTT	CALGLGDKYTDKLIF
TRDD3	few	TRDV1	TRDJ1	TGTGCTCTTGGGGAACCTCATCTTCCTCTTCACTGGGGGATACCACCCCCAGTTCTCATCTTT	CALGEPHLPLHWGIPPPVLIF
TRDD3	.	TRDV1	TRDJ2	TGTGCTCTTGGGGAATCTGGTGGGGGGATACGCCCCACTTTGACAGCACAACTCTTCTTT	CALGESGGGIRPTLTAQLFF
TRDD3	.	TRDV1	TRDJ1	TGTGCTCTTGGGGAACGGCCTCTGTGGGCTGGGGGCCCTCAGGCCGATAAACTCATCTTT	CALGERPLWAGGPQADKLIF
TRDD3	.	TRDV2	TRDJ2	TGTGCCTGTGACACCGTACTGGGGGATACAATTACAGCACAACTCTTCTTC	CACDTVLGDTITAQLFF
.	.	TRDV1	TRDJ1	TGTGCTCTTGGGGAACTAATAGTTGCTCCCTTCCTACTGGGGGACACCCAACTCATCTTT	CALGELIVAPFLLGDTQLIF